The T cell receptor beta chain under discussion was sequenced for a study of cytotoxic CD8 clonotypes in ibrutinib-treated CLL. Study information: Enrolment comprised around 11 relapsed/refractory and more than 14 treatment-naive patients; 17 were IGHV unmutated.

For this clone: Its antigen is not known.

Study-level results: Public clonotypes were seen rarely and were contracted or stable on treatment. The clonality went up when patients responded to ibrutinib and dropped back toward baseline at progression. At the start, clonality exceeded age-matched healthy donors and followed circulating CD8+ T-cell counts.

The junction had 1 base not matched to a gene; V was cut back by 5 bases and J by 0 bases. Germline CDR1 SNHLY, CDR2 FYNNEI. The CDR3 loop spans 13 amino acids. Clones were sequenced by immunoSEQ multiplex PCR, and TCRdb holds only the in-frame ones, with some missing. Of 200,000 to 250,000 clones listed, 60% to 80% are singletons. Specimen: PBMCs, collected after 12 months of ibrutinib treatment. The V gene is TRBV2, the J gene TRBJ2-7, with 7 positions matching TRBD2. This TCR was sampled from a human donor with chronic lymphocytic leukemia. CDR3 bases: TGTGCCAGCAGTCTAGCGGCCTCCTACGAGCAGTACTTC. Its protein product is CASSLAASYEQYF. Full variable domain (missing parts from reference TRBV2 and TRBJ2-7): EPEVTQTPSHQVTQMGQEVILRCVPISNHLYFYWYRQILGQKVEFLVSFYNNEISEKSEIFDDQFSVERPDGSNFTLKIRSTKLEDSAMYFCASSLAASYEQYFGPGTRLTVT.